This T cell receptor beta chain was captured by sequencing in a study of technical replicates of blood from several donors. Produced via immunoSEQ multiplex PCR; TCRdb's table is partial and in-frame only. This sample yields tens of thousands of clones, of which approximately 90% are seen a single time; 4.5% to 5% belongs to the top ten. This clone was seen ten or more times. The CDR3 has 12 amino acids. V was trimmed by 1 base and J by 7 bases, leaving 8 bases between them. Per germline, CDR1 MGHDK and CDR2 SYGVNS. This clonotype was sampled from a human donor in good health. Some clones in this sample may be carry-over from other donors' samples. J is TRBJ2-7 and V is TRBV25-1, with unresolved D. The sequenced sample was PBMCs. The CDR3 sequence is CASSEWAGEQYF. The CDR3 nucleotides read TGTGCCAGCAGTGAATGGGCAGGAGAGCAGTACTTC.